The 15 T cell receptor beta chains presented below share a single source sample, sequenced in a study of beta chain features in type 1 diabetes. The antigens for these receptors are not known. Study findings and constraints: Type 1 diabetes patients showed a moderate but significant shortening of TCRB CDR3s in all four CD4+ subsets.

As every portion of the isolated RNA was reverse transcribed, the sequencing read expressed TCRB transcripts. Here immunoSEQ multiplex PCR was the method, and the copy in TCRdb shows in-frame clones only, minus some. The sample holds some 640,000 clones; 11% to 15% are singletons and the top ten take roughly 0.04%. Material for sequencing was naive CD4+ T cells from blood. The receptors were gathered from a man aged 18 to 35 with type 1 diabetes.

This clone was observed a few times. This rearrangement joins TRBV19 to TRBJ2-2; TRBD2 might be the D (5 bases). Trimming left V 8 bases short and J 8 bases short, with 12 bases between. Germline assignment: CDR1 LNHDA and CDR2 SQIVND (reference sequence). The CDR3 loop spans 12 amino acids. The CDR3 bases are TGTGCCAGTCACCTAGCATTGGGGGAGCTGTTTTTT. It is translated as CASHLALGELFF.

V usage is TRBV25-1 and J usage is TRBJ2-1; D call uncertain. Trimming took off 8 bases at V and 8 bases at J, with 16 bases between the two ends. Germline V gene data show CDR1 as MGHDK and CDR2 as SYGVNS. The CDR3 has 13 amino acids. Here the CDR3 reads CASSVRAADEQFF. The CDR3 DNA is TGTGCCAGCTCCGTCCGGGCCGCAGATGAGCAGTTCTTC.

As for this clone: The sample carries other DNA sequences with the same CDR3. V gene TRBV30 combines with J gene TRBJ2-5, with D unclear. Trimming pared 2 bases from V and 2 bases from J, leaving 6 bases between. Germline values: CDR1 GTSNPN, CDR2 SVGIG (reference sequence). CDR3 length: 12 residues. The CDR3: CAWSPSQETQYF. The CDR3, as DNA: TGTGCCTGGAGTCCCAGTCAAGAGACCCAGTACTTC. The full variable domain, its missing parts supplied by reference TRBV30 and TRBJ2-5, is SQTIHQWPATLVQPVGSPLSLECTVEGTSNPNLYWYRQAAGRGLQLLFYSVGIGQISSEVPQNLSASRPQDRQFILSSKKLLLSDSGFYLCAWSPSQETQYFGPGTRLLVL.

This clone was counted only a few times. The rearrangement uses TRBV28 and TRBJ1-4, with D uncertain. Trimming removed 0 bases at V and 8 bases at J, with 1 base between. CDR3 length equals 11 residues. From germline, CDR1 is MDHEN and CDR2 SYDVKM. CDR3 sequence: CASSLWEKLFF. The CDR3 nucleotides read TGTGCCAGCAGTTTATGGGAAAAACTGTTTTTT.

CDR3 protein: CASSITGISYEQYF. The CDR3 region has the DNA TGTGCCAGCAGCATTACAGGAATTTCCTACGAGCAGTACTTC. The genes are TRBV14 and TRBJ2-7; a possible D gene is TRBD1 (5 bases). The CDR3 has 14 amino acids. Trimming cost V 5 bases and J 1 base, with 12 bases left between them. CDR1 and CDR2 from the germline V gene are SGHDN and FVKESK. Filled out from reference TRBV14 and TRBJ2-7, the complete variable domain reads EAGVTQFPSHSVIEKGQTVTLRCDPISGHDNLYWYRRVMGKEIKFLLHFVKESKQDESGMPNNRFLAERTGGTYSTLKVQPAELEDSGVYFCASSITGISYEQYFGPGTRLTVT.

The CDR3 DNA is TGTGCCAGCAGCTTACTTTCCGGGGCCAACGTCCTGACTTTC. Translating it yields CASSLLSGANVLTF. The chain has TRBV5-4 and TRBJ2-6; D gene uncertain. This CDR3 has 14 residues. Germline CDR1 and CDR2: SGHNT and YYREEE (reference sequence). V gave up 2 bases and J gave up 4 bases, with 7 bases separating them.

The J gene is TRBJ2-3, the V gene TRBV9, with D possibly being TRBD2 (6 bases). The CDR3 totals 15 residues. The germline V gene encodes CDR1 SGDLS and CDR2 YYNGEE. V was shortened by 0 bases and J by 5 bases, with 13 bases between the two germline ends. The CDR3: CASSVEPGRRDTQYF. CDR3 coding DNA: TGTGCCAGCAGCGTAGAGCCAGGGAGGAGAGATACGCAGTATTTT.

This clone was recorded a few times. The sample has other DNA sequences that encode this CDR3 too. This rearrangement joins TRBV19 to TRBJ2-1; no firm D call. The CDR3 sequence is 12 residues long. V shed 4 bases and J shed 3 bases, with 4 bases lying between them. Germline V gene data show CDR1 as LNHDA and CDR2 as SQIVND (reference sequence). CDR3 sequence (DNA): TGTGCCAGTAGTACAAACTACAATGAGCAGTTCTTC. It encodes CASSTNYNEQFF.

This clone turned up a few times. V and J are TRBV6-5 and TRBJ1-5; the D is unclear. V lost 0 bases, J lost 5 bases, and 8 bases lay in between. This CDR3 is 14 amino acids long. Germline CDR1 reads MNHEY; CDR2 reads SVGAGI. The CDR3 bases are TGTGCCAGCAGTTACTCCATGTTCTATCAGCCCCAGCATTTT. Protein product: CASSYSMFYQPQHF.

This clone was counted only a few times. The chain recombines TRBV19 with TRBJ2-7; 13 nucleotides match TRBD2. After removal of 5 bases from V and 2 bases from J, the junction contained 9 bases not matched to a gene. The CDR3 consists of 17 residues. The germline CDR1 and CDR2 sequences are LNHDA and SQIVND (reference sequence). As DNA, the CDR3 is TGTGCCAGTAGTTCGGCAGCTGGGACTAGCGGGACCTACGAGCAGTACTTC. It is translated as CASSSAAGTSGTYEQYF. The full variable domain, its missing parts supplied by reference TRBV19 and TRBJ2-7, is DGGITQSPKYLFRKEGQNVTLSCEQNLNHDAMYWYRQDPGQGLRLIYYSQIVNDFQKGDIAEGYSVSREKKESFPLTVTSAQKNPTAFYLCASSSAAGTSGTYEQYFGPGTRLTVT.

Only a few counts were recorded for this clone. The chain joins TRBV30 to TRBJ1-5; the D gene is possibly TRBD1 (5 bases). Trimming shortened V by 1 base and J by 4 bases, and 20 bases separated the two germline ends. In germline, CDR1 is GTSNPN, CDR2 SVGIG (reference sequence). CDR3 length: 17 residues. The DNA of the CDR3 is TGTGCCTGGAGTGAATGGATCGGGACGGCGGGAAATCAGCCCCAGCATTTT. Amino acid sequence: CAWSEWIGTAGNQPQHF.

This clone was seen more than once but under ten times. This chain connects TRBV30 to TRBJ2-7; no reliable D call. Trimming took 0 bases from V and 6 from J, leaving 9 bases between them. The CDR3 has 12 residues. Germline-derived CDR1 and CDR2 are GTSNPN and SVGIG (reference sequence). Written as DNA, the CDR3 is TGTGCCTGGAGTGTACTCGGGCTCGAGCAGTACTTC. Amino acid sequence: CAWSVLGLEQYF.

This clone was found a few times. The J gene is TRBJ1-4, the V gene TRBV11-2, with a weak D call TRBD1 (5 bases). The CDR3 loop spans 16 amino acids. Germline V lookup: CDR1 SGHAT, CDR2 FQNNGV. Between the trimmed V and J ends, which lost 3 bases and 8 bases, there was a span of 19 bases. The CDR3 DNA sequence: TGTGCCAGCAGCTTCGCGGGAGGAGGATGGGGCGAAAAACTGTTTTTT. It codes for CASSFAGGGWGEKLFF.

The chain has TRBV30 and TRBJ1-2; D call uncertain. V was cut by 1 base and J by 7 bases, with 10 bases left in between. The germline V gene has CDR1 GTSNPN and CDR2 SVGIG (reference sequence). The CDR3 length is 12 residues. The CDR3 loop reads CAWSEWNPGYTF. CDR3 bases: TGTGCCTGGAGTGAATGGAATCCTGGCTACACCTTC.

This clone appeared a few times. Other DNA sequences of this sample code for an identical CDR3. The rearrangement joins TRBV2 to TRBJ2-2, with a possible D match to TRBD1 (5 bases). Germline loops: CDR1 SNHLY, CDR2 FYNNEI. This CDR3 has 15 residues. V shed 2 bases and J shed 0 bases, with 7 bases lying between them. CDR3 in amino acids: CASSELGPNTGELFF. DNA for the CDR3: TGTGCCAGCAGTGAATTGGGGCCGAACACCGGGGAGCTGTTTTTT.